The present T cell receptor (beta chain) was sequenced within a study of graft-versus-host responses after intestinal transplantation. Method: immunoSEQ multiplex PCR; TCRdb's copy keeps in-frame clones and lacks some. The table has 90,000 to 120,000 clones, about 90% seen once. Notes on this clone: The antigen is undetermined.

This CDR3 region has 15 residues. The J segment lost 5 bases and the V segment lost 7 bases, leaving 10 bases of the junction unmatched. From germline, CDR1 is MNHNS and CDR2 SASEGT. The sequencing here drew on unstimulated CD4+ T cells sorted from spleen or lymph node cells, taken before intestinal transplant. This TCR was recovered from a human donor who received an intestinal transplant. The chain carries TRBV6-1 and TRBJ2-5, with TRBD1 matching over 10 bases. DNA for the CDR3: TGTGCCAGCAAATGGGTGACAGGGGGCGATGAGACCCAGTACTTC. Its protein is CASKWVTGGDETQYF.